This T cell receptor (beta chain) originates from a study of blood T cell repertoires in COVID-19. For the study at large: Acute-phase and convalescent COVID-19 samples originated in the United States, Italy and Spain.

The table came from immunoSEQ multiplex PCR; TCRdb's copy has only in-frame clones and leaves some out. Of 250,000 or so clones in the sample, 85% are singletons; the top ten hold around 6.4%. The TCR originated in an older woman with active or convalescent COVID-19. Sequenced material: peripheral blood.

CDR3 nucleotide sequence: TGTGCCAGCAGCTCCCGGACTAGCGGGAGCACAGATACGCAGTATTTT. The encoded protein is CASSSRTSGSTDTQYF. The gene calls are TRBV11-2 and TRBJ2-3, with 11 bases identical to TRBD2. The CDR3 spans 16 residues. The J segment lost 0 bases and the V segment lost 4 bases, leaving 3 bases of the junction unmatched. Germline lookup yields CDR1 SGHAT and CDR2 FQNNGV. Drawing the rest from reference TRBV11-2 and TRBJ2-3, the complete variable domain is EAGVAQSPRYKIIEKRQSVAFWCNPISGHATLYWYQQILGQGPKLLIQFQNNGVVDDSQLPKDRFSAERLKGVDSTLKIQPAKLEDSAVYLCASSSRTSGSTDTQYFGPGTRLTVL.